The T cell receptor beta chain under discussion was sequenced for a study of Graves' ophthalmopathy and Graves' hyperthyroidism. This clonotype was recorded at least ten times. Antigen: not known. Scientists amplified the TCR beta CDR3 regions from RNA transcripts. Scientists carried out first-round RT-PCR using HTBI primers and then a second-round multiplex PCR. TCRdb re-analysed the multiplex PCR reads in MiXCR, keeping a single row per CDR3 protein. Of about 400,000 distinct CDR3 sequences in the sample, around 20% were seen once. In this cohort, patients with other autoimmune diseases, uncontrolled infections, pregnancy or lactation were excluded. Per germline, CDR1 MGHRA and CDR2 YSYEKL. This CDR3 has 12 amino acids. The V gene lost 3 bases and the J gene lost 2 bases, with 4 bases spanning the gap. Findings of the study overall: Most thyroid-expanded clonotypes exceeding 0.001 frequency were also found in blood.

What was sequenced was peripheral blood. The rearrangement links TRBV4-1 to TRBJ1-2; D is undetermined. This clonotype originated in a woman aged 18-30 years with Graves' ophthalmopathy. CDR3 in DNA: TGCGCCAGCAGCCATGTCAACTATGGCTACACCTTC. Residues: CASSHVNYGYTF.